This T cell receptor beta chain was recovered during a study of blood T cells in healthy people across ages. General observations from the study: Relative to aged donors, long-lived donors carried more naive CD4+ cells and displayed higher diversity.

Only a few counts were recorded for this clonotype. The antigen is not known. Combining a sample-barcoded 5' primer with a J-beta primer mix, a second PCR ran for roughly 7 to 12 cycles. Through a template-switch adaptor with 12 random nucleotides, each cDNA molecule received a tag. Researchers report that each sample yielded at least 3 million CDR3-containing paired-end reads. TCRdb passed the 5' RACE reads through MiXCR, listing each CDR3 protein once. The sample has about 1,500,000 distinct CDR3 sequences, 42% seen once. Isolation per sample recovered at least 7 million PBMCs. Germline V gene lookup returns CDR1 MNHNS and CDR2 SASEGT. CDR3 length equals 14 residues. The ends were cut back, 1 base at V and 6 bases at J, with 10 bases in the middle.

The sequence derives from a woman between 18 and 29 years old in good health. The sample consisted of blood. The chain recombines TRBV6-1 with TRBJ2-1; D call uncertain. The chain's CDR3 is CASSEGTATNEQFF. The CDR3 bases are TGTGCCAGCAGTGAAGGCACAGCCACCAATGAGCAGTTCTTC.